This TCR beta chain was profiled in a study of T cell responses to AZD1222 COVID-19 vaccine. Findings of the study overall: Sampling that yielded the repertoires occurred only after the peak T cell response. AZD1222 recipients seropositive at baseline numbered only 5 or 6. Increased Spike-specific TCR breadth and depth were observed after two AZD1222 doses. Most donors were white British and more were female, and clonal diversity was possibly underestimated.

As regards this clone: Its specificity is not known.

The V gene's germline CDR1 is MNHNS and CDR2 SASEGT. The trim removed 2 bases at V and 9 bases at J, leaving 14 bases unmatched. CDR3 length equals 16 residues. This table comes from immunoSEQ multiplex PCR, and its TCRdb copy is limited to in-frame clones, with some not included. Counted here are over 150,000 clones, roughly 88% occurring once; the ten biggest clones make up roughly 0.5%. The gene calls are TRBV6-1 and TRBJ1-2; 8 nucleotides agree with TRBD1. The receptor's source is an adult in good health. Sequences were derived from peripheral blood, sampled on day 0 of AZD1222 vaccination. Written as DNA, the CDR3 is TGTGCCAGCAGTGAAAGAGGACAGGGAAAGGGGTATCGCTACACCTTC. This gives the protein CASSERGQGKGYRYTF.